One and the same sample provided the 28 T cell receptor beta chains below, sequenced in a study of regulatory T cells in long-lasting Graves disease (dated by TCRdb to about 2021). The time point label of this sample denotes: persistent/refractory GD, antithyroid drugs over 5 years with positive TRAb. For both TCR sequencing and RNA sequencing, RNA was extracted from PBMCs using TRIzol. Receptor libraries were prepared by multiplex PCR. TCRdb records Illumina HiSeq 4000 as the sequencer. To build TCR beta libraries, CDR3 regions were amplified by Arm-PCR using iRepertoire HTBI primers. The public reads were run again by TCRdb, first through fastp at Q25 and then through MiXCR, and only productive beta chains were kept. Records with the same CDR3 protein are collapsed into one entry carrying the most frequent genes and DNA. For this sample there are over 350,000 distinct CDR3 sequences; less than 25% appear just once. The ten largest clones add up to roughly 20% of the sample.

The material was peripheral blood mononuclear cells (PBMCs), obtained when the disease was refractory, from a patient treated with antithyroid drugs. These receptors came from a female donor with Graves disease.

This clonotype occurred many times. CDR3 loop: CASSEERRNRVDEQFF. As DNA, the CDR3 is TGTGCCAGCAGTGAAGAGAGGAGGAACCGCGTGGATGAGCAGTTCTTC. The rearrangement joins TRBV2 to TRBJ2-5, with D possibly being TRBD2 (5 bases). The J call could be wrong; TRBJ2-1 is a better fit for the DNA end. The CDR3 is 16 amino acids. Germline V gene lookup returns CDR1 SNHLY and CDR2 FYNNEI.

V and J are TRBV7-2 and TRBJ2-3; possibly TRBD2 for D (6 bases). The V gene lost 10 bases and the J gene lost 4 bases, with 21 bases spanning the gap. Per the germline V gene, CDR1 is SGHTA and CDR2 is FQGNSA. CDR3 length: 15 amino acids. CDR3 protein: CATAFGGGRSDTQYF. DNA for the CDR3: TGTGCCACCGCGTTCGGTGGAGGGCGGTCAGATACGCAGTATTTT.

This clonotype appeared many times. The J gene is TRBJ2-7, the V gene TRBV7-3, with 10 bases lining up with TRBD2. J gave up 1 base and V 6 bases, and 6 bases lay outside the gene matches. The CDR3 has 15 amino acids. Germline CDR1 reads SGHTA; CDR2 reads FQGTGA. The CDR3 bases are TGTGCCAGCAGAACTAGCGGGACGTCGTCCTACGAGCAGTACTTC. Protein: CASRTSGTSSYEQYF.

Concerning this clonotype itself: A much bigger clone sits one base away, suggesting this may be a read error. V usage is TRBV6-1 and J usage is TRBJ1-5; TRBD1 is a possible D gene (5 bases). Per the germline V gene, CDR1 is MNHNS and CDR2 is SASEGT. The CDR3 extends over 15 amino acids. Written as DNA, the CDR3 is TGTACCAGCAGTGAAGATTTGACAGAATATCAGCCCCAGCATTTT. It yields the protein CTSSEDLTEYQPQHF.

This clonotype was detected a few times. V is TRBV7-2 and J is TRBJ2-2; D uncertain. V shed 1 base and J shed 3 bases, with 6 bases lying between them. CDR3 length: 14 amino acids. The germline CDR1 and CDR2 sequences are SGHTA and FQGNSA. CDR3 in amino acids: CASSLGVHTGELFF. As DNA, the CDR3 is TGTGCCAGCAGCTTAGGAGTCCACACCGGGGAGCTGTTTTTT.

In this sample, this clonotype turned up a few times. The genes are TRBV18 and TRBJ2-7; 7 positions agree with TRBD1. The junction had 8 bases not matched to a gene; V was cut back by 6 bases and J by 6 bases. The CDR3 has 13 residues. Germline V CDR1 and CDR2: KGHSH, LQKENI. The CDR3 DNA follows: TGTGCCAGCTCCGGGACAGATTCGGCCGAGCAGTACTTC. Encoded protein: CASSGTDSAEQYF.

Written as DNA, the CDR3 is TGCGCCAGCAGCCAAGACAGGTGGGCCACAGATACGCAGTATTTT. It encodes CASSQDRWATDTQYF. V is TRBV4-3 and J is TRBJ2-3, with unresolved D. This CDR3 region has 15 residues. In germline, CDR1 is LGHNA, CDR2 YSLEER. The V end was cut by 0 bases, the J end by 2 bases, with 9 bases between.

This clonotype was counted ten times or more. The gene calls are TRBV2 and TRBJ1-1; possibly TRBD1 for D (6 bases). CDR3 length equals 13 residues. Trimming removed 1 base from V and 5 bases from J, with 8 bases in between. CDR1 is SNHLY and CDR2 is FYNNEI in the germline V gene. The CDR3 spells CASSEGTGTEAFF. CDR3 DNA: TGTGCCAGCAGTGAAGGAACAGGGACTGAAGCTTTCTTT.

V gene TRBV6-1 combines with J gene TRBJ2-2; perhaps TRBD2 as D (6 bases). The CDR3 is made up of 16 amino acids. CDR1 and CDR2 (germline): MNHNS, SASEGT. V was cut by 1 base and J by 6 bases, with 15 bases left in between. CDR3 sequence: CASSEGLGGIPGELFF. CDR3 coding DNA: TGTGCCAGCAGTGAAGGTCTTGGGGGGATTCCCGGGGAGCTGTTTTTT.

Only a few counts were recorded for this clonotype. This chain links TRBV19 with TRBJ2-2; a possible D gene is TRBD2 (6 bases). CDR1 and CDR2 (germline): LNHDA, SQIVND (reference sequence). CDR3 length equals 14 residues. Trimming shortened V by 9 bases and J by 4 bases, and 15 bases separated the two germline ends. The CDR3 loop reads CASSRRGTTGELFF. Written as DNA, the CDR3 is TGTGCCAGCTCGCGCCGGGGGACCACCGGGGAGCTGTTTTTT.

Many counts were recorded for this clonotype. The V gene is TRBV11-2, the J gene TRBJ1-5; D may be TRBD1 (5 bases). Germline CDR1 SGHAT, CDR2 FQNNGV. Trimming stripped 1 base from V and 9 bases from J, with 13 bases between. The CDR3 contains 14 residues. For the CDR3, the DNA is TGTGCCAGCAGCTTAGGAGGGGCCCCTAGGCCCCAGCATTTT. Its protein product is CASSLGGAPRPQHF.

The sample holds many counts of this clonotype. Written as DNA, the CDR3 is TGTGCCAGCACTCTCGGCGGGGGGAGAGAACGCTATGGCTACACCTTC. Translated, it gives CASTLGGGRERYGYTF. The V call is TRBV27, the J call TRBJ1-2; D perhaps matches TRBD1 (5 bases). Germline lookup yields CDR1 MNHEY and CDR2 SMNVEV (reference sequence). Trimming took off 7 bases at V and 4 bases at J, with 22 bases between the two ends. There are 16 residues in the CDR3.

The chain couples TRBV18 to TRBJ1-2; TRBD1 aligns across 11 bases. V shed 4 bases and J 1 base; nucleotides not matched to a gene: 2. CDR3 length equals 15 residues. Germline values: CDR1 KGHSH, CDR2 LQKENI. The CDR3 loop is CASSQDRGHNYGYTF. DNA for the CDR3: TGTGCCAGCTCACAGGACAGGGGGCATAACTATGGCTACACCTTC.

As DNA, the CDR3 is TGCAGTGCTACTCCGGGACAGCCCAACTGGGGGATTCAGTACTTC. The encoded protein is CSATPGQPNWGIQYF. The chain recombines TRBV20-1 with TRBJ2-4, with 7 bases that match TRBD1. J gave up 10 bases and V 4 bases, and 16 bases lay outside the gene matches. The CDR3 is made up of 15 amino acids. Per the germline V gene, CDR1 is DFQATT and CDR2 is SNEGSKA (reference sequence).

This clonotype was detected ten times or more. The chain couples TRBV7-2 to TRBJ1-1, with a tentative D call TRBD1 (6 bases). There are 14 residues in the CDR3. V lost 7 bases and J lost 5, with 17 bases in between. Germline CDR1 and CDR2: SGHTA and FQGNSA. The CDR3: CASTPGGGRTEAFF. The CDR3, as DNA: TGTGCCAGCACCCCTGGGGGGGGGCGTACTGAAGCTTTCTTT.

Concerning this clonotype: The CDR3 end shows no conserved phenylalanine or tryptophan, and so a read error is likely. The rearrangement joins TRBV11-2 to TRBJ1-6; a possible D gene is TRBD1 (5 bases). In germline, CDR1 is SGHAT, CDR2 FQNNGV. V was shortened by 8 bases and J by 9 bases, with 17 bases between the two germline ends. This CDR3 spans 14 amino acids. The CDR3 nucleotides read TGTGCCAGCGCCGCTGGGGGTTTGCGTTCACCCCTCCACCTT. Amino acid sequence: CASAAGGLRSPLHL.

The gene calls are TRBV6-5 and TRBJ2-7; D is unresolved. Trimming pared 1 base from V and 12 bases from J, leaving 16 bases between. The CDR3 spans 13 residues. Germline V gene sequence: CDR1 MNHEY, CDR2 SVGAGI. For the CDR3, the DNA is TGTGCCAGCAGTTACTTAGATGGTGATCGCCCGTACTTC. Protein sequence: CASSYLDGDRPYF.

In this sample, this clonotype turned up many times. This chain connects TRBV15 to TRBJ1-4; unclear D gene. V lost 0 bases and J 3 bases, leaving 5 bases between the germline ends. Germline CDR1 is LNHNV and CDR2 is YYDKDF (reference sequence). The CDR3 totals 14 residues. CDR3 in DNA: TGTGCCACCAGCAGAGACAGACCTAATGAAAAACTGTTTTTT. Its protein product is CATSRDRPNEKLFF.

This chain connects TRBV10-3 to TRBJ2-1, with 9 nucleotides matching TRBD2. In germline, CDR1 is ENHRY, CDR2 SYGVKD. The V and J ends lost 0 bases and 5 bases, in that order; junction bases with no gene match: 11. This CDR3 is built from 18 residues. The CDR3 nucleotides read TGTGCCATCAGTGAGTCTTTGGCGGGAGGGCCTGCAAACAATGAGCAGTTCTTC. It yields the protein CAISESLAGGPANNEQFF.

The CDR3 loop is CASRMGLEGNEQFF. The CDR3 nucleotides read TGTGCCAGCAGAATGGGGCTAGAGGGCAATGAGCAGTTCTTC. The rearrangement links TRBV7-2 to TRBJ2-1; D is perhaps TRBD1 or TRBD2 (5 bases each). The CDR3 covers 14 residues. Germline V CDR1 and CDR2: SGHTA, FQGNSA. The V and J ends lost 6 bases and 6 bases respectively, with 15 bases between them.

In this sample, this clonotype turned up a few times. The V and J genes are TRBV28 and TRBJ1-1; no clear D gene. Germline V gene sequence: CDR1 MDHEN, CDR2 SYDVKM. V was pared by 5 bases and J by 6 bases, with 10 bases between. This CDR3 spans 12 amino acids. The CDR3 spells CASSRGVPEAFF. The DNA for the CDR3 is TGTGCCAGCAGTCGTGGGGTCCCTGAAGCTTTCTTT. Looking up the rest from reference TRBV28 and TRBJ1-1 gives the full variable domain: DVKVTQSSRYLVKRTGEKVFLECVQDMDHENMFWYRQDPGLGLRLIYFSYDVKMKEKGDIPEGYSVSREKKERFSLILESASTNQTSMYLCASSRGVPEAFFGQGTRLTVV.

The chain has TRBV28 and TRBJ2-5; 9 nucleotides line up with TRBD2. V dropped 2 bases and J dropped 7; count of bases not matched to a gene: 11. The germline V gene encodes CDR1 MDHEN and CDR2 SYDVKM. The CDR3 covers 16 residues. The CDR3 loop reads CASSLASGTLPGTQYF. The CDR3, as DNA: TGTGCCAGCAGTTTAGCTAGCGGGACCCTCCCAGGGACCCAGTACTTC. Complete variable domain (other parts from reference TRBV28 and TRBJ2-5): DVKVTQSSRYLVKRTGEKVFLECVQDMDHENMFWYRQDPGLGLRLIYFSYDVKMKEKGDIPEGYSVSREKKERFSLILESASTNQTSMYLCASSLASGTLPGTQYFGPGTRLLVL.

This clonotype came up many times. The chain is built from TRBV28 and TRBJ2-2, with 8 bases aligning to TRBD1. The CDR3 length is 14 residues. The J segment lost 1 base and the V segment lost 9 bases, leaving 4 bases of the junction unmatched. CDR1 is MDHEN, CDR2 SYDVKM, per germline. As DNA, the CDR3 is TGTGCCAGTACAGGGGGATTGAACACCGGGGAGCTGTTTTTT. Protein product: CASTGGLNTGELFF.

This chain connects TRBV7-9 to TRBJ2-7; 7 bases align to TRBD1. With 5 bases clipped from V and 3 bases from J, the junction kept 10 bases outside the gene matches. CDR3 length: 15 amino acids. The V gene's germline CDR1 is SEHNR and CDR2 FQNEAQ (reference sequence). CDR3 loop: CASSRPGQNFYEQYF. DNA for the CDR3: TGTGCCAGCAGCCGCCCGGGACAGAACTTCTACGAGCAGTACTTC.

The rearrangement links TRBV12-3 or TRBV12-4 to TRBJ2-3; 11 nucleotides align to TRBD2. The CDR3 has 16 residues. V shed 5 bases, J shed 7 bases, and the junction held 11 bases outside the gene matches. The CDR3 sequence is CASSTYTSGSTYTQYF. Here the CDR3 DNA reads TGTGCCAGCAGTACGTATACTAGCGGGAGTACGTATACGCAGTATTTT.

This clonotype showed up many times. The chain carries TRBV7-2 and TRBJ2-7, with D possibly matching TRBD1 (6 bases). The V end lost 4 bases, the J end lost 0 bases, and 7 bases lay between the germline ends. The germline CDR1 and CDR2 sequences are SGHTA and FQGNSA. This CDR3 has 13 residues. In DNA form, the CDR3 reads TGTGCCAGCAGCTGGGACACCTCCTACGAGCAGTACTTC. It translates to CASSWDTSYEQYF.

The chain employs TRBV28 and TRBJ2-1, with 10 positions matching TRBD2. The CDR3 loop spans 15 amino acids. CDR1 is MDHEN and CDR2 is SYDVKM in the germline V gene. Germline trimming cut 4 bases from V and 7 bases from J; bases unmatched to any gene: 7. The CDR3 protein is CASSSQLAGVNEQFF. Here the CDR3 DNA reads TGTGCCAGCAGTTCCCAGCTAGCGGGAGTTAATGAGCAGTTCTTC.

V is TRBV20-1 and J is TRBJ2-2, with D perhaps TRBD1 or TRBD2 (5 bases each). The CDR3 consists of 14 residues. Germline CDR1 reads DFQATT; CDR2 reads SNEGSKA (reference sequence). V was shortened by 4 bases and J by 1 base, with 10 bases between the two germline ends. In DNA, the CDR3 is TGCAGTGCTACCGGGGCGAGGAACACCGGGGAGCTGTTTTTT. As protein: CSATGARNTGELFF.